The 19 T cell receptor beta chains given below trace back to one sample, sequenced in a study of blood T cell repertoires in COVID-19 (dated by TCRdb to about 2020). To prepare the library, the immunoSEQ multiplex PCR assay was applied. TCRdb's version of the immuneACCESS table is confined to in-frame rearrangements and falls short of the full clone set. An unresolved V gene accounts for under half of the shortfall where checked; the remainder is of unknown origin. The sample table records 200,000 to 250,000 clones; around 84% of these occur just once. The top ten clonotypes cover about 10% of the sample. The sample was peripheral blood. The receptors shown here come from a woman aged 80 or over with COVID-19, enrolled during active disease.

There are a few counts of this clone. This chain joins TRBV5-4 and TRBJ1-2; a weak D match, TRBD1 (5 bases). Germline lookup yields CDR1 SGHNT and CDR2 YYREEE (reference sequence). The CDR3 is 13 amino acids. V dropped 0 bases and J dropped 6 bases, with 9 bases sitting between them. The CDR3 nucleotides read TGTGCCAGCAGCTTGGCCAGGGAGGATGGCTACACCTTC. It encodes CASSLAREDGYTF.

The chain has TRBV3-1 (or the pseudogene TRBV3-2) and TRBJ1-1; D gene ambiguous. CDR1 is LGHDT, CDR2 YNNKEL, per germline (reference sequence). Trimming removed 2 bases at V and 0 bases at J, with 4 bases between. The CDR3 consists of 13 residues. CDR3 protein: CASSQIMNTEAFF. CDR3 in DNA: TGTGCCAGCAGCCAAATCATGAACACTGAAGCTTTCTTT.

The chain recombines TRBV7-2 with TRBJ2-1, with D tentatively TRBD2 (6 bases). From germline, CDR1 is SGHTA and CDR2 FQGNSA. The CDR3 consists of 14 residues. V was trimmed by 6 bases and J by 8 bases, leaving 17 bases between them. The CDR3 protein is CASSYTGASDEQFF. DNA for the CDR3: TGTGCCAGCAGTTATACTGGGGCTAGCGATGAGCAGTTCTTC.

The chain joins TRBV6-6 to TRBJ2-3; D possibly corresponds to TRBD1 (6 bases). V was trimmed by 7 bases and J by 3 bases, leaving 11 bases between them. The CDR3 consists of 13 residues. Germline V gene lookup returns CDR1 MNHNY and CDR2 SVGAGI (reference sequence). CDR3 sequence (DNA): TGTGCCAGCAATCTAGGGGGAACAGATACGCAGTATTTT. Its protein product is CASNLGGTDTQYF.

V is TRBV6-5 and J is TRBJ1-2; a weak D match, TRBD1 (5 bases). V was clipped by 5 bases and J by 5 bases, with 15 bases between them. Germline V CDR1 and CDR2: MNHEY, SVGAGI. The CDR3 covers 14 residues. CDR3 nucleotides: TGTGCCAGCAGTCTTTACCCCCGGGGGTATGGCTACACCTTC. This gives the protein CASSLYPRGYGYTF.

The chain uses TRBV5-5 and TRBJ2-5, with TRBD1 identical over 9 bases. J lost 5 bases, V lost 4 bases, and 21 bases had no gene match. Germline V CDR1 and CDR2: SGHKS, YYEKEE (reference sequence). This CDR3 is built from 19 residues. In nucleotides, the CDR3 is TGTGCCAGCAGCCGTCTGGGACAGGGTTCCCGTCCGTACGGGGAGACCCAGTACTTC. Its translation: CASSRLGQGSRPYGETQYF.

The chain has TRBV20-1 and TRBJ1-1; D not certain. V was trimmed by 6 bases and J by 1 base, leaving 6 bases between them. Germline CDR1 DFQATT, CDR2 SNEGSKA (reference sequence). CDR3 length: 11 residues. This CDR3 reads CSAKKNTEAFF. The CDR3 region has the DNA TGCAGTGCCAAAAAGAACACTGAAGCTTTCTTT.

J is TRBJ1-3 and V is TRBV27; no firm D call. The V and J ends lost 4 bases and 0 bases respectively, with 7 bases between them. The CDR3 loop spans 14 amino acids. Germline CDR1 MNHEY, CDR2 SMNVEV (reference sequence). In DNA, the CDR3 is TGTGCCAGCAGTTCCAGGCTCTCTGGAAACACCATATATTTT. Translation gives CASSSRLSGNTIYF.

This clone was counted a few times. This rearrangement joins TRBV12-3 or TRBV12-4 to TRBJ1-1, with TRBD1 matching 8 bases. The V and J ends lost 10 bases and 5 bases, in that order; junction bases with no gene match: 9. The CDR3 is made up of 13 amino acids. The CDR3 protein is CATYQGQGTEAFF. DNA of the CDR3: TGTGCCACTTACCAAGGACAGGGAACTGAAGCTTTCTTT.

The chain combines TRBV24-1 with TRBJ2-5; tentative D call: TRBD1 (6 bases). CDR3 size: 13 residues. Trimming left V 5 bases short and J 9 bases short, with 15 bases between. The germline V gene has CDR1 KGHDR and CDR2 SFDVKD. This CDR3 reads CATSGDTPQSQYF. CDR3 nucleotide sequence: TGTGCCACCAGTGGGGACACTCCCCAATCCCAGTACTTC.

This chain joins TRBV5-1 and TRBJ2-7; 8 bases are a match to TRBD1. Unmatched junction bases numbered 6, after V lost 4 bases and J lost 0 bases. Per germline, CDR1 SGHRS and CDR2 YFSETQ. This CDR3 comprises 15 residues. The CDR3 DNA reads as TGCGCCAGCAGCCCAGGGGGCGGGTCCTCCTACGAGCAGTACGTC. It translates to CASSPGGGSSYEQYV.

The rearrangement uses TRBV7-9 and TRBJ1-2, with TRBD1 matching 8 bases. CDR1 is SEHNR, CDR2 FQNEAQ, per germline (reference sequence). V gave up 0 bases and J gave up 1 base; unmatched junction bases: 1. The CDR3 is made up of 15 amino acids. The chain's CDR3 is CASSLADRVNYGYTF. The CDR3 region has the DNA TGTGCCAGCAGCTTAGCGGACAGGGTTAACTATGGCTACACCTTC.

The chain is built from TRBV3-1 (or the pseudogene TRBV3-2) and TRBJ2-1, with a tentative D call TRBD2 (5 bases). Germline CDR1 and CDR2: LGHDT and YNNKEL (reference sequence). This CDR3 is 15 amino acids long. Trimming took off 1 base at V and 5 bases at J, with 12 bases between the two ends. CDR3 bases: TGTGCCAGCAGCCAAGTCCGGCTAGCCCACAATGAGCAGTTCTTC. It codes for CASSQVRLAHNEQFF.

The chain is built from TRBV5-1 and TRBJ2-7; TRBD1 aligns across 8 bases. The CDR3 has 14 amino acids. The V gene end was trimmed by 4 bases and the J gene end by 9 bases; junction bases not matched to a gene: 12. Germline-derived CDR1 and CDR2 are SGHRS and YFSETQ. CDR3 nucleotide sequence: TGCGCCAGCAGCACGGGACAGGATTGGTCGGGGCAGTACTTC. It yields the protein CASSTGQDWSGQYF.

The chain links TRBV7-2 to TRBJ1-2; 10 bases are shared with TRBD1. Germline V gene lookup returns CDR1 SGHTA and CDR2 FQGNSA. The CDR3 is 14 residues long. The junction had 6 bases not matched to a gene; V was cut back by 5 bases and J by 6 bases. The CDR3 spells CASSLWTGGNGYTF. The DNA for the CDR3 is TGTGCCAGCAGCCTGTGGACAGGGGGTAATGGCTACACCTTC. Combining the CDR3 with reference TRBV7-2 and TRBJ1-2 gives the whole variable domain GAGVSQSPSNKVTEKGKDVELRCDPISGHTALYWYRQSLGQGLEFLIYFQGNSAPDKSGLPSDRFSAERTGGSVSTLTIQRTQQEDSAVYLCASSLWTGGNGYTFGSGTRLTVV.

The J gene is TRBJ2-2, the V gene TRBV2, with a weak D call TRBD1 (5 bases). The CDR3 runs to 11 residues. Germline V lookup: CDR1 SNHLY, CDR2 FYNNEI. V lost 8 bases, J lost 7 bases, and 8 bases lay in between. CDR3 sequence reads: CASSRGGELFF. The CDR3 nucleotides read TGTGCCAGCTCAAGGGGCGGGGAGCTGTTTTTT.

J is TRBJ2-3 and V is TRBV9; D is unclear. The germline V gene has CDR1 SGDLS and CDR2 YYNGEE. V lost 3 bases, J lost 5 bases, and 10 bases lay in between. The CDR3 length is 13 residues. CDR3 region: CASSAHLKDTQYF. In DNA, the CDR3 is TGTGCCAGCAGCGCCCACTTGAAAGATACGCAGTATTTT.

V and J are TRBV27 and TRBJ2-1; 7 bases align to TRBD1. Germline-derived CDR1 and CDR2 are MNHEY and SMNVEV (reference sequence). The length of the CDR3 is 15 residues. The J segment lost 7 bases and the V segment lost 4 bases, leaving 10 bases of the junction unmatched. In nucleotides, the CDR3 is TGTGCCAGCAGTTACCGGGACAGACAGCAGAATGAGCAGTTCTTC. Protein: CASSYRDRQQNEQFF.

This clone was found once. The CDR3 reads CSVVLTSPRQETQYF. As DNA, the CDR3 is TGCAGCGTAGTATTGACTAGTCCGCGGCAAGAGACCCAGTACTTC. The chain joins TRBV29-1 to TRBJ2-5; D is possibly TRBD2 (6 bases). CDR3 length equals 15 residues. Trimming removed 6 bases from V and 2 bases from J, with 19 bases in between. Germline loops: CDR1 SQVTM, CDR2 ANQGSEA.